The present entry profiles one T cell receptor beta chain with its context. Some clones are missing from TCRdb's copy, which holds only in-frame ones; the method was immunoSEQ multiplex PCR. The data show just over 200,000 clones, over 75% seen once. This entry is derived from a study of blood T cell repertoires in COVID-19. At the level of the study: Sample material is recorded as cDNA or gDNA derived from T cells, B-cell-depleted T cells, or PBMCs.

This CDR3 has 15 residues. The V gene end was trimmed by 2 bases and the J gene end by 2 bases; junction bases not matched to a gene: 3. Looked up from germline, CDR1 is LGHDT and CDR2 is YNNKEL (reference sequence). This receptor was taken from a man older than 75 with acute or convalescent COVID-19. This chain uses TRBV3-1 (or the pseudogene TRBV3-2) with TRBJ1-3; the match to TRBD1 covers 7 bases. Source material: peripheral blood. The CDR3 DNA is TGTGCCAGCAGCCAAAGTACAGGGGCTGGAAACACCATATATTTT. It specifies CASSQSTGAGNTIYF.